This TCR beta chain was sequenced in a study of blood T cell repertoires in COVID-19. For the study at large: In each case, the material was cDNA or gDNA derived from T cells, B-cell-depleted T cells, or PBMCs.

Looked up from germline, CDR1 is KGHDR and CDR2 is SFDVKD. The CDR3 totals 14 residues. V was shortened by 3 bases and J by 6 bases, with 12 bases between the two germline ends. Libraries were prepared by immunoSEQ multiplex PCR; TCRdb keeps only in-frame clonotypes and omits some of them. The repertoire consists of a few hundred thousand clones, with more than 70% occurring once and the leading ten covering around 13%. The receptor comes from a woman aged 50 to 60 with COVID-19, enrolled during active disease. The rearrangement joins TRBV24-1 to TRBJ2-3; D gene unclear. Specimen: peripheral blood. The CDR3: CATSDGPDWDTQYF. The CDR3 DNA follows: TGTGCCACCAGTGATGGTCCAGATTGGGATACGCAGTATTTT.